This is a list of T cell receptor beta chains from one sample in a study of cytomegalovirus exposure and HLA in healthy donors. The method was immunoSEQ multiplex PCR; TCRdb's version includes in-frame clones alone and lacks a portion of them. The sample lists fewer than 200,000 clones, around four fifths occurring once. Sequencing input: PBMCs. These receptors were obtained from a female donor in good health and CMV-seronegative. CDR3s include the opening cysteine and the closing phenylalanine or tryptophan. Each record gives: V gene, J gene, clone size, D gene, CDR3 protein, CDR3 DNA. The D gene is left open where the match is weak. Size tells how often a clone was seen (once, few, many) or the class of an expanded clone, and some rows leave it out.

v_call: TRBV14; j_call: TRBJ1-2; clone_size: few; d_call: NA; cdr3_aa: CASSQEQAKYGYTF; cdr3_nt: TGTGCCAGCAGCCAAGAACAGGCTAAGTATGGCTACACCTTC
v_call: TRBV7-2; j_call: TRBJ2-7; clone_size: NA; d_call: TRBD2; cdr3_aa: CASSDKAGAYEQYF; cdr3_nt: TGTGCCAGCAGCGACAAGGCGGGGGCCTACGAGCAGTACTTC
v_call: TRBV28; j_call: TRBJ2-2; clone_size: once; d_call: NA; cdr3_aa: CASSLWGLNTGELFF; cdr3_nt: TGTGCCAGCAGTTTATGGGGACTTAACACCGGGGAGCTGTTTTTT
v_call: TRBV7-8; j_call: TRBJ2-1; clone_size: NA; d_call: TRBD2; cdr3_aa: CASSSEIAGDEQFF; cdr3_nt: TGTGCCAGCAGCTCCGAAATAGCGGGAGATGAGCAGTTCTTC
v_call: TRBV30; j_call: TRBJ2-5; clone_size: NA; d_call: NA; cdr3_aa: CAWSVKGVQTQYF; cdr3_nt: TGTGCCTGGAGTGTAAAGGGAGTGCAGACCCAGTACTTC
v_call: TRBV6-1; j_call: TRBJ2-2; clone_size: few; d_call: TRBD2; cdr3_aa: CASSGASGKFPGELFF; cdr3_nt: TGTGCCAGCAGTGGGGCCAGCGGGAAGTTTCCCGGGGAGCTGTTTTTT
v_call: TRBV9; j_call: TRBJ2-3; clone_size: NA; d_call: NA; cdr3_aa: CASSVFGQSTDTQYF; cdr3_nt: TGTGCCAGCAGCGTTTTCGGACAGAGCACAGATACGCAGTATTTT
v_call: TRBV7-2; j_call: TRBJ2-2; clone_size: NA; d_call: NA; cdr3_aa: CASSWRKPGELFF; cdr3_nt: TGTGCCAGCAGCTGGAGGAAACCCGGGGAGCTGTTTTTT
v_call: TRBV25-1; j_call: TRBJ2-2; clone_size: few; d_call: NA; cdr3_aa: CASSEGGYTGELFF; cdr3_nt: TGTGCCAGCAGTGAAGGGGGGTACACCGGGGAGCTGTTTTTT
v_call: TRBV4-1; j_call: TRBJ2-7; clone_size: NA; d_call: NA; cdr3_aa: CASSQVTSSSSYEQYF; cdr3_nt: TGCGCCAGCAGCCAAGTCACTAGCTCGAGCTCCTACGAGCAGTACTTC
v_call: TRBV2; j_call: TRBJ1-2; clone_size: NA; d_call: NA; cdr3_aa: CASKDRTYGYTF; cdr3_nt: TGTGCCAGCAAGGACAGAACATATGGCTACACCTTC
v_call: TRBV7-6; j_call: TRBJ2-2; clone_size: NA; d_call: TRBD2; cdr3_aa: CASSLVGSGSTGELFF; cdr3_nt: TGTGCCAGCAGCTTAGTGGGTAGCGGGAGTACCGGGGAGCTGTTTTTT
v_call: TRBV5-1; j_call: TRBJ2-5; clone_size: NA; d_call: NA; cdr3_aa: CASSLGGLGQETQYF; cdr3_nt: TGCGCCAGCAGCTTGGGGGGACTGGGGCAAGAGACCCAGTACTTC
v_call: TRBV9; j_call: TRBJ1-1; clone_size: once; d_call: NA; cdr3_aa: CASSSAGALGAEAFF; cdr3_nt: TGTGCCAGCAGCTCAGCGGGGGCGCTGGGGGCTGAAGCTTTCTTT
v_call: TRBV27; j_call: TRBJ2-1; clone_size: NA; d_call: TRBD2; cdr3_aa: CASSSPFNGRAITTYNEQFF; cdr3_nt: TGTGCCAGCAGTTCACCCTTCAACGGGAGGGCCATTACCACCTACAATGAGCAGTTCTTC
v_call: TRBV5-4; j_call: TRBJ1-1; clone_size: NA; d_call: NA; cdr3_aa: CASSLDRTLNEAFF; cdr3_nt: TGTGCCAGCAGTTTAGACAGAACCCTGAATGAAGCTTTCTTT
v_call: TRBV4-2; j_call: TRBJ1-1; clone_size: few; d_call: TRBD1; cdr3_aa: CASSQAWDRNTEAFF; cdr3_nt: TGTGCCAGCAGCCAAGCTTGGGACAGGAACACTGAAGCTTTCTTT
v_call: TRBV30; j_call: TRBJ2-3; clone_size: NA; d_call: NA; cdr3_aa: CAWSVAGSDTQYF; cdr3_nt: TGTGCCTGGAGTGTCGCCGGGTCAGATACGCAGTATTTT
v_call: TRBV2; j_call: TRBJ1-2; clone_size: few; d_call: TRBD1; cdr3_aa: CAWTGRSNYGYTF; cdr3_nt: TGTGCCTGGACAGGGAGGTCTAACTATGGCTACACCTTC
v_call: TRBV19; j_call: TRBJ2-7; clone_size: few; d_call: TRBD1; cdr3_aa: CASRDSSGTGTDEQYF; cdr3_nt: TGTGCCAGTAGGGACAGCTCCGGGACAGGGACCGACGAGCAGTACTTC
v_call: TRBV5-5; j_call: TRBJ1-1; clone_size: NA; d_call: TRBD1; cdr3_aa: CASSIGQGGTEAFF; cdr3_nt: TGTGCCAGCAGCATTGGACAGGGAGGGACTGAAGCTTTCTTT
v_call: TRBV5-8; j_call: TRBJ2-5; clone_size: few; d_call: TRBD2; cdr3_aa: CASSPGDSGGETQYF; cdr3_nt: TGTGCCAGCAGCCCGGGGGACAGCGGGGGGGAGACCCAGTACTTC
v_call: TRBV21-1; j_call: TRBJ1-5; clone_size: NA; d_call: NA; cdr3_aa: CASSKSEGGNQPQHF; cdr3_nt: TGTGCCAGCAGCAAAAGTGAAGGGGGCAATCAGCCCCAGCATTTT
v_call: TRBV7-9; j_call: TRBJ1-1; clone_size: NA; d_call: TRBD1; cdr3_aa: CASSNRQGMNTEAFF; cdr3_nt: TGTGCCAGCAGCAACCGACAGGGCATGAACACTGAAGCTTTCTTT
v_call: TRBV6-6; j_call: TRBJ1-1; clone_size: NA; d_call: NA; cdr3_aa: CASSYPQFAEAFF; cdr3_nt: TGTGCCAGCAGTTACCCCCAGTTCGCTGAAGCTTTCTTT
v_call: TRBV15; j_call: TRBJ1-2; clone_size: NA; d_call: NA; cdr3_aa: CATSRDQGGNYGYTF; cdr3_nt: TGTGCCACCAGCAGAGACCAGGGCGGAAACTATGGCTACACCTTC
v_call: TRBV9; j_call: TRBJ1-1; clone_size: NA; d_call: NA; cdr3_aa: CASSVDGGAEAFF; cdr3_nt: TGTGCCAGCAGCGTAGATGGAGGAGCTGAAGCTTTCTTT
v_call: TRBV19; j_call: TRBJ2-1; clone_size: NA; d_call: TRBD2; cdr3_aa: CASKMVSGGVYNEQFF; cdr3_nt: TGTGCCAGTAAGATGGTCAGCGGGGGGGTCTACAATGAGCAGTTCTTC
v_call: TRBV18; j_call: TRBJ1-5; clone_size: few; d_call: NA; cdr3_aa: CASSPRQGAFGQPQHF; cdr3_nt: TGTGCCAGCTCACCACGGCAGGGTGCCTTCGGGCAGCCCCAGCATTTT
v_call: TRBV7-8; j_call: TRBJ1-5; clone_size: NA; d_call: TRBD1; cdr3_aa: CASSLGRTGSNQPQHF; cdr3_nt: TGTGCCAGCAGCTTAGGGCGGACAGGTAGCAATCAGCCCCAGCATTTT
v_call: TRBV5-6; j_call: TRBJ1-1; clone_size: NA; d_call: NA; cdr3_aa: CASSLFRAGGTEAFF; cdr3_nt: TGTGCCAGCAGCTTGTTCCGGGCGGGGGGCACTGAAGCTTTCTTT
v_call: TRBV19; j_call: TRBJ1-3; clone_size: few; d_call: TRBD1; cdr3_aa: CASRNPGQGTFNAAVHLSGNTIYF; cdr3_nt: TGTGCCAGTAGAAACCCGGGACAGGGTACTTTCAATGCAGCCGTCCACCTTTCTGGAAACACCATATATTTT
v_call: TRBV7-9; j_call: TRBJ1-6; clone_size: NA; d_call: TRBD1; cdr3_aa: CASSSLQGLNSPLHF; cdr3_nt: TGTGCCAGCAGCTCGTTACAGGGGCTGAATTCACCCCTCCACTTT
v_call: TRBV29-1; j_call: TRBJ2-1; clone_size: NA; d_call: TRBD2; cdr3_aa: CSVGGGTSGRLGYNEQFF; cdr3_nt: TGCAGCGTTGGAGGGGGGACTAGCGGGAGATTGGGCTACAATGAGCAGTTCTTC
v_call: TRBV11-2; j_call: TRBJ1-1; clone_size: NA; d_call: NA; cdr3_aa: CASSLSTLNTEAFF; cdr3_nt: TGTGCCAGCAGCTTAAGTACACTAAACACTGAAGCTTTCTTT
v_call: TRBV30; j_call: TRBJ1-1; clone_size: NA; d_call: NA; cdr3_aa: CAWKIQQLNTEAFF; cdr3_nt: TGTGCCTGGAAAATACAACAATTGAACACTGAAGCTTTCTTT
v_call: TRBV14; j_call: TRBJ1-1; clone_size: NA; d_call: NA; cdr3_aa: CASSLGQYTEAFF; cdr3_nt: TGTGCCAGCAGCCTTGGACAGTATACTGAAGCTTTCTTT
v_call: TRBV27; j_call: TRBJ1-5; clone_size: NA; d_call: NA; cdr3_aa: CASSPLGGYSNQPQHF; cdr3_nt: TGTGCCAGCAGTCCCTTGGGGGGGTATAGCAATCAGCCCCAGCATTTT
v_call: TRBV7-3; j_call: TRBJ2-1; clone_size: NA; d_call: TRBD2; cdr3_aa: CASSPRLAGDNEQFF; cdr3_nt: TGTGCCAGCAGCCCCCGACTAGCGGGGGACAATGAGCAGTTCTTC
v_call: TRBV5-6; j_call: TRBJ1-5; clone_size: NA; d_call: NA; cdr3_aa: CASSNRFSNQPQHF; cdr3_nt: TGTGCCAGCAGCAACAGGTTTAGCAATCAGCCCCAGCATTTT
v_call: TRBV9; j_call: TRBJ2-7; clone_size: NA; d_call: TRBD2; cdr3_aa: CASSSGTSGRWYEQYF; cdr3_nt: TGTGCCAGCAGCTCCGGGACTAGCGGGAGGTGGTACGAGCAGTACTTC
v_call: TRBV7-2; j_call: TRBJ2-6; clone_size: NA; d_call: NA; cdr3_aa: CASSLYLSGSGANVLTF; cdr3_nt: TGTGCCAGCAGCTTATACTTGTCAGGTTCTGGGGCCAACGTCCTGACTTTC
v_call: TRBV5-1; j_call: TRBJ2-7; clone_size: NA; d_call: TRBD1; cdr3_aa: CASSMGDRSYEQYF; cdr3_nt: TGCGCCAGTTCGATGGGGGACAGGAGCTACGAGCAGTACTTC
v_call: TRBV5-1; j_call: TRBJ2-3; clone_size: NA; d_call: NA; cdr3_aa: CASSVSLSPSTDTQYF; cdr3_nt: TGCGCCAGCAGCGTATCTTTGTCCCCTAGCACAGATACGCAGTATTTT
v_call: TRBV7-3; j_call: TRBJ2-1; clone_size: NA; d_call: NA; cdr3_aa: CASSRTGVRGEQFF; cdr3_nt: TGTGCCAGCAGCCGGACGGGAGTCAGAGGTGAGCAGTTCTTC
v_call: TRBV7-9; j_call: TRBJ1-1; clone_size: few; d_call: NA; cdr3_aa: CASSLGPGGNTEAFF; cdr3_nt: TGTGCCAGCAGCTTGGGCCCGGGGGGGAACACTGAAGCTTTCTTT
v_call: TRBV5-1; j_call: TRBJ1-5; clone_size: NA; d_call: TRBD1; cdr3_aa: CASSLGQGDQPQHF; cdr3_nt: TGCGCCAGCAGTCTCGGACAGGGGGACCAGCCCCAGCATTTT
v_call: TRBV7-2; j_call: TRBJ2-1; clone_size: NA; d_call: TRBD2; cdr3_aa: CASSLGTSPYNEQFF; cdr3_nt: TGTGCCAGCAGCCTCGGGACTAGCCCCTACAATGAGCAGTTCTTC
v_call: TRBV18; j_call: TRBJ1-1; clone_size: once; d_call: NA; cdr3_aa: CASSPNYNNPSALNTEAFF; cdr3_nt: TGTGCCAGCTCACCAAACTATAACAATCCGTCAGCCCTGAACACTGAAGCTTTCTTT
v_call: TRBV7-6; j_call: TRBJ2-7; clone_size: NA; d_call: TRBD2; cdr3_aa: CASSLGLAEASYEQYF; cdr3_nt: TGTGCCAGCAGCCTAGGACTAGCGGAAGCCTCCTACGAGCAGTACTTC
v_call: TRBV29-1; j_call: TRBJ1-1; clone_size: NA; d_call: TRBD1; cdr3_aa: CSVDRGQLEAFF; cdr3_nt: TGCAGCGTTGATAGGGGACAGCTTGAAGCTTTCTTT
v_call: TRBV19; j_call: TRBJ2-7; clone_size: few; d_call: TRBD1; cdr3_aa: CASSTRQGADEQYF; cdr3_nt: TGTGCCAGTAGTACCCGACAGGGGGCCGACGAGCAGTACTTC